Below are 30 T cell receptor beta chains sequenced from a single sample in a study of blood T cell repertoires in COVID-19. This table comes from immunoSEQ multiplex PCR, and its TCRdb copy is limited to in-frame clones, with some not included. The table includes fewer than 200,000 clones, approximately 90% detected once. Source material: peripheral blood. The source of these receptors is a man in his 60s with acute or convalescent COVID-19.

The chain joins TRBV19 to TRBJ1-3; TRBD1 matches 7 bases. Germline lookup yields CDR1 LNHDA and CDR2 SQIVND (reference sequence). V lost 6 bases, J lost 0 bases, and 11 bases stayed unmatched. The CDR3 totals 17 residues. The CDR3, as DNA: TGTGCCAGTAGACAGGGGTCCGCCGGACCCTCTGGAAACACCATATATTTT. It translates to CASRQGSAGPSGNTIYF.

This rearrangement joins TRBV24-1 to TRBJ2-7; no clear D gene. Germline CDR1 and CDR2: KGHDR and SFDVKD. The CDR3 is made up of 14 amino acids. The V and J ends lost 5 bases and 0 bases respectively, with 10 bases between them. CDR3 sequence reads: CATSVSGNSYEQYF. CDR3 nucleotides: TGTGCCACCAGTGTATCCGGTAACTCCTACGAGCAGTACTTC.

The chain couples TRBV6-4 to TRBJ1-2, with D unclear. Per the germline V gene, CDR1 is MRHNA and CDR2 is SNTAGT. Trimming pared 2 bases from V and 8 bases from J, leaving 18 bases between. CDR3 length equals 15 residues. The DNA of the CDR3 is TGTGCCAGCAGTGACCCTGACTTACCTGGTGACGGCTACACCTTC. Protein sequence: CASSDPDLPGDGYTF.

Notes on this clone: Germline is not matched at one junction end, which may reflect a read error. The rearrangement joins TRBV2 to TRBJ2-1, with D perhaps TRBD1 (6 bases). The germline V gene has CDR1 SNHLY and CDR2 FYNNEI. CDR3 size: 12 residues. CDR3: CASSEALRGRVF. CDR3 nucleotide sequence: TGTGCCAGCAGTGAAGCGCTCAGGGGACGGGTCTTC.

V is TRBV4-2 and J is TRBJ2-6, with a tentative D call TRBD1 (5 bases). This CDR3 is 19 amino acids long. V shed 4 bases and J shed 0 bases, with 19 bases lying between them. Germline loops: CDR1 LGHNA, CDR2 YNFKEQ. The CDR3 bases are TGTGCCAGCAGCCCGGTTATGCCTAACAGGTACTCTGGGGCCAACGTCCTGACTTTC. This codes for CASSPVMPNRYSGANVLTF.

The J gene is TRBJ1-5, the V gene TRBV11-3, with a weak D call TRBD1 (6 bases). Germline assignment: CDR1 SGHNT and CDR2 YENEEA. The germline V and J ends were trimmed by 5 bases and 0 bases, with 14 bases remaining between them. This CDR3 contains 16 residues. The chain's CDR3 is CASSPRTDNSNQPQHF. CDR3 DNA: TGTGCCAGCAGCCCTCGGACAGATAATAGCAATCAGCCCCAGCATTTT.

The CDR3 sequence: CASSELQGGRNEKLFF. In DNA, the CDR3 is TGTGCCAGTAGTGAACTGCAGGGGGGAAGGAATGAAAAACTGTTTTTT. The chain recombines TRBV19 with TRBJ1-4; 7 nucleotides agree with TRBD1. Germline loops: CDR1 LNHDA, CDR2 SQIVND (reference sequence). The CDR3 length is 16 residues. The V gene end was trimmed by 5 bases and the J gene end by 5 bases; junction bases not matched to a gene: 11.

This sequence joins TRBV14 and TRBJ1-2; 8 bases fit TRBD1. V was clipped by 4 bases and J by 12 bases; unmatched bases: 13. This CDR3 region has 14 residues. Germline V gene data show CDR1 as SGHDN and CDR2 as FVKESK. The CDR3, as DNA: TGTGCCAGCAGCCCACTAAGGACAGGGTGGATTGACACCTTC. It translates to CASSPLRTGWIDTF. The full variable domain, in which reference TRBV14 and TRBJ1-2 provide the parts outside the CDR3, is EAGVTQFPSHSVIEKGQTVTLRCDPISGHDNLYWYRRVMGKEIKFLLHFVKESKQDESGMPNNRFLAERTGGTYSTLKVQPAELEDSGVYFCASSPLRTGWIDTFGSGTRLTVV.

The chain has TRBV7-3 and TRBJ2-2; 7 bases fit TRBD1. This CDR3 is 15 amino acids long. Germline trimming cut 4 bases from V and 4 bases from J; bases unmatched to any gene: 6. Germline lookup yields CDR1 SGHTA and CDR2 FQGTGA. The CDR3 coding sequence is TGTGCCAGCAGCTACCGACAGGGTGGCACCGGGGAGCTGTTTTTT. It codes for CASSYRQGGTGELFF.

The chain has TRBV30 and TRBJ1-4; 7 nucleotides line up with TRBD1. The V segment lost 7 bases and the J segment 3 bases; nucleotides outside the gene matches: 11. The germline CDR1 and CDR2 sequences are GTSNPN and SVGIG (reference sequence). The CDR3 is 15 residues long. The CDR3 loop is CASEFRQGANEKLFF. CDR3 nucleotides: TGTGCCTCCGAATTTCGACAGGGCGCTAATGAAAAACTGTTTTTT.

V gene TRBV24-1 combines with J gene TRBJ2-1; 14 bases align to TRBD2. The CDR3 length is 17 residues. V gave up 5 bases and J gave up 2 bases; unmatched junction bases: 4. CDR1 is KGHDR, CDR2 SFDVKD, per germline. The CDR3 DNA reads as TGTGCCACCAGTGGGGGACTAGCGGGAGACCCCTACAATGAGCAGTTCTTC. It translates to CATSGGLAGDPYNEQFF.

V is TRBV29-1 and J is TRBJ2-7, with 8 bases lining up with TRBD1. Germline CDR1 SQVTM, CDR2 ANQGSEA. The CDR3 runs 13 residues. The junction had 10 bases not matched to a gene; V was cut back by 6 bases and J by 6 bases. The CDR3 bases are TGCAGCGTGGCTGGACAGGGCCAGGGCGAGCAGTACTTC. It specifies CSVAGQGQGEQYF.

V is TRBV7-9 and J is TRBJ1-1, with D maybe TRBD1 (6 bases). The length of the CDR3 is 11 residues. The V gene's germline CDR1 is SEHNR and CDR2 FQNEAQ (reference sequence). V lost 2 bases and J lost 11, with 9 bases in between. The DNA for the CDR3 is TGTGCCAGCAGCTTATGGGACAATGCTTTCTTT. It yields the protein CASSLWDNAFF. The complete variable domain, with remaining parts taken from reference TRBV7-9 and TRBJ1-1, reads DTGVSQNPRHKITKRGQNVTFRCDPISEHNRLYWYRQTLGQGPEFLTYFQNEAQLEKSRLLSDRFSAERPKGSFSTLEIQRTEQGDSAMYLCASSLWDNAFFGQGTRLTVV.

This clone is medium-sized within its sample. This chain connects TRBV12-3 or TRBV12-4 to TRBJ1-2; D is uncertain. The V end lost 4 bases, the J end lost 1 base, and 7 bases lay between the germline ends. This CDR3 is 13 amino acids long. The CDR3 protein is CASSSLLNYGYTF. In DNA form, the CDR3 reads TGTGCCAGCAGTTCCCTCCTTAACTATGGCTACACCTTC.

The chain joins TRBV5-1 to TRBJ1-2; D not resolved. Germline V gene sequence: CDR1 SGHRS, CDR2 YFSETQ. CDR3 length: 14 residues. V was pared by 2 bases and J by 0 bases, with 8 bases between. The CDR3 bases are TGCGCCAGCAGCTTATTAGAAGCTAACTATGGCTACACCTTC. This encodes CASSLLEANYGYTF.

The V call is TRBV4-2, the J call TRBJ2-3; 8 nucleotides line up with TRBD2. Germline V gene sequence: CDR1 LGHNA, CDR2 YNFKEQ. There are 16 residues in the CDR3. The V segment lost 0 bases and the J segment 8 bases; nucleotides outside the gene matches: 10. CDR3 in amino acids: CASSQDQGAGGGTQYF. CDR3 bases: TGTGCCAGCAGCCAAGATCAAGGGGCGGGAGGAGGTACGCAGTATTTT.

V gene TRBV2 combines with J gene TRBJ1-2; 7 nucleotides agree with TRBD1. Per germline, CDR1 SNHLY and CDR2 FYNNEI. The CDR3 extends over 14 amino acids. Trimming at V came to 5 bases and at J to 8 bases, leaving 11 bases not matched to a gene. The CDR3 nucleotides read TGTGCCAGCAGTCCAGACAGGGACTTGAAGGGCTACACCTTC. It translates to CASSPDRDLKGYTF.

V and J are TRBV5-1 and TRBJ2-7, with 10 nucleotides matching TRBD2. This CDR3 region has 16 residues. After removal of 2 bases from V and 0 bases from J, the junction contained 5 bases not matched to a gene. Germline V gene lookup returns CDR1 SGHRS and CDR2 YFSETQ. The CDR3 here is CASSFLAGERSYEQYF. The DNA of the CDR3 is TGCGCCAGCAGCTTCCTAGCGGGGGAACGCTCCTACGAGCAGTACTTC.

This CDR3 reads CASGGTEAFF. The CDR3 nucleotides are TGTGCCAGCGGGGGGACTGAAGCTTTCTTT. The chain uses TRBV6-5 and TRBJ1-1; perhaps TRBD1 as D (5 bases). CDR1 and CDR2 from the germline V gene are MNHEY and SVGAGI. Trimming stripped 8 bases from V and 5 bases from J, with 6 bases between. The CDR3 spans 10 residues.

J is TRBJ1-2 and V is TRBV6-5; 11 bases fit TRBD1. The CDR3 is made up of 16 amino acids. V lost 0 bases, J lost 8 bases, and 8 bases stayed unmatched. Germline loops: CDR1 MNHEY, CDR2 SVGAGI. This chain's CDR3 is CASSYSGTGGGFGYTF. CDR3 nucleotides: TGTGCCAGCAGTTACTCTGGGACAGGGGGGGGGTTCGGCTACACCTTC.

This clone was seen once. The sample has other DNA sequences that encode this CDR3 too. The chain has TRBV5-5 and TRBJ2-5; 9 bases line up with TRBD1. The germline CDR1 and CDR2 sequences are SGHKS and YYEKEE (reference sequence). The CDR3 consists of 14 residues. The J segment lost 5 bases and the V segment lost 3 bases, leaving 5 bases of the junction unmatched. The CDR3 DNA reads as TGTGCCAGCAGCTCCACAGGGGGCGGCGAGACCCAGTACTTC. This translates into CASSSTGGGETQYF.

The rearrangement links TRBV10-2 to TRBJ1-3, with no clear D. Germline V gives CDR1 WSHSY, CDR2 SAAADI. This CDR3 has 15 amino acids. V lost 3 bases and J lost 4, with 13 bases in between. Here the CDR3 DNA reads TGCGCCAGCAGTGAACCAGGTCTCTCAGGAAACACCATATATTTT. Protein product: CASSEPGLSGNTIYF.

This chain connects TRBV27 to TRBJ1-2, with TRBD1 identical over 7 bases. The V gene's germline CDR1 is MNHEY and CDR2 SMNVEV (reference sequence). V gave up 8 bases and J gave up 4 bases; unmatched junction bases: 10. CDR3 length: 14 amino acids. The CDR3 protein is CASRPGQRAYGYTF. The DNA for the CDR3 is TGTGCCAGCCGCCCGGGACAGCGGGCCTATGGCTACACCTTC.

V is TRBV2 and J is TRBJ1-2; TRBD1 matches at 8 bases. Germline CDR1 reads SNHLY; CDR2 reads FYNNEI. V trimming: 4 bases; J trimming: 7 bases; junction bases outside the gene matches: 11. This CDR3 has 15 residues. The chain's CDR3 is CASSGGTGNPSGYTF. The CDR3 DNA reads TGTGCCAGCAGTGGTGGGACAGGCAACCCCTCTGGCTACACCTTC.

The chain employs TRBV10-3 and TRBJ2-2; 8 bases agree with TRBD2. Germline trimming cut 4 bases from V and 2 bases from J; bases unmatched to any gene: 3. The CDR3 extends over 15 amino acids. The V gene's germline CDR1 is ENHRY and CDR2 SYGVKD. The CDR3 region has the DNA TGTGCCATCAGTGGTGTAGCGGGAAACACCGGGGAGCTGTTTTTT. The encoded protein is CAISGVAGNTGELFF.

This chain connects TRBV6-5 to TRBJ2-7, with a possible D match to TRBD1 (6 bases). The CDR3 contains 15 residues. Deletions cut 7 bases from V and 4 bases from J, with 20 bases between. Germline V gives CDR1 MNHEY, CDR2 SVGAGI. The chain's CDR3 is CASKRAQGPGYEQYV. CDR3 DNA: TGTGCCAGCAAAAGGGCGCAGGGGCCGGGGTACGAGCAGTACGTC.

This clone has only one observation. The chain employs TRBV12-5 and TRBJ1-2, with D possibly TRBD1 on 5 matching bases. CDR3 length equals 14 residues. V was pared by 7 bases and J by 3 bases, with 15 bases between. In germline, CDR1 is LGHNT, CDR2 FRNRAP. The CDR3 DNA follows: TGTGCTAGTGCCGGGGGGGATCAGGACTATGGCTACACCTTC. Protein product: CASAGGDQDYGYTF.

This rearrangement joins TRBV7-9 to TRBJ1-6; D is possibly TRBD1 (5 bases). V was shortened by 5 bases and J by 6 bases, with 11 bases between the two germline ends. This CDR3 region has 14 residues. Germline V gene data show CDR1 as SEHNR and CDR2 as FQNEAQ (reference sequence). CDR3 in amino acids: CASSEDGGNSPLHF. The CDR3 nucleotides read TGTGCCAGCAGCGAGGACGGGGGTAATTCACCCCTCCACTTT.

The rearrangement joins TRBV6-6 to TRBJ2-7; 7 nucleotides match TRBD1. The CDR3 totals 12 residues. V shed 5 bases and J 4 bases; nucleotides not matched to a gene: 2. Germline assignment: CDR1 MNHNY and CDR2 SVGAGI (reference sequence). The CDR3 coding sequence is TGTGCCAGCAGTCGACAGGGTTACGAGCAGTACGTC. Residues: CASSRQGYEQYV.

The chain links TRBV7-9 to TRBJ2-7; TRBD1 matches 8 bases. With 1 base clipped from V and 7 bases from J, the junction kept 12 bases outside the gene matches. The length of the CDR3 is 16 residues. CDR1 and CDR2 (germline): SEHNR, FQNEAQ (reference sequence). The CDR3 DNA sequence: TGTGCCAGCAGCTTAGGATCCGGGACAGGTATTGATGAGCAGTACGTC. Residues: CASSLGSGTGIDEQYV.